The 27 T cell receptor beta chains below all came from one sample that was sequenced in a study of response to subunit inactivated influenza vaccine. Via MiXCR, TCRdb re-called the RT-PCR reads, giving one row per CDR3 protein. Here the sample spans 500,000 to 550,000 distinct CDR3 sequences, around 7.7% being singletons. The specimen comprised PBMCs from blood, sampled roughly 24 months after vaccination. These receptors all stem from a man aged 50 to 75 who received an inactivated influenza vaccine.

This clonotype was picked up a small number of times. The genes are TRBV5-5 and TRBJ2-1; TRBD1 matches at 8 bases. Germline values: CDR1 SGHKS, CDR2 YYEKEE (reference sequence). J was trimmed by 4 bases and V by 0 bases; bases with no gene match: 6. The CDR3 is made up of 16 amino acids. The chain's CDR3 is CASSLEPRTGYNEQFF. In nucleotides, the CDR3 is TGTGCCAGCAGCTTGGAACCGAGGACAGGGTACAATGAGCAGTTCTTC.

About this clonotype: This may arise from a read error, as a much more abundant clone is one base away. The J gene is TRBJ2-7, the V gene TRBV6-1; TRBD2 might be the D (5 bases). The CDR3 covers 13 residues. CDR1 is MNHNS and CDR2 is SASEGT in the germline V gene. DNA for the CDR3: TGTGTCACGGAGGTTCTCCAACTCTACGAGCAGTACTTC. It translates to CVTEVLQLYEQYF.

This clonotype has ten or more counts. The CDR3 spells CATSSYAGAHQPQHF. CDR3 sequence (DNA): TGTGCCACCAGCAGTTATGCAGGGGCCCATCAGCCCCAGCATTTT. V is TRBV15 and J is TRBJ1-5; D might be TRBD1 (6 bases). CDR3 size: 15 residues. Germline V lookup: CDR1 LNHNV, CDR2 YYDKDF (reference sequence). Trimming pared 3 bases from V and 5 bases from J, leaving 14 bases between.

This clonotype was counted ten times or more. The V and J genes are TRBV6-2 or TRBV6-3 and TRBJ1-5, with 8 bases matching TRBD1. This CDR3 spans 13 amino acids. The germline V gene encodes CDR1 MNHEY and CDR2 SVGEGT. The trim removed 6 bases at V and 4 bases at J, leaving 2 bases unmatched. DNA of the CDR3: TGTGCCAGCAGGGACAGGGAGAATCAGCCCCAGCATTTT. Its translation is CASRDRENQPQHF.

This clonotype occurred many times. The chain is built from TRBV12-3 or TRBV12-4 and TRBJ2-2; D is undetermined. CDR3 length: 13 amino acids. Trimming took 5 bases from V and 3 from J, leaving 7 bases between them. CDR3: CASSVQYTGELFF. In DNA, the CDR3 is TGTGCCAGCAGTGTCCAGTACACCGGGGAGCTGTTTTTT.

This chain uses TRBV11-1 with TRBJ2-7; D remains unclear. The CDR3 extends over 12 amino acids. Germline values: CDR1 SGHAT, CDR2 FQDESV (reference sequence). The V end was cut by 5 bases, the J end by 6 bases, with 11 bases between. CDR3 bases: TGTGCCAGCAGCCTTACGTTTTCCGAGCAGTACTTC. Residues: CASSLTFSEQYF.

This sequence joins TRBV6-1 and TRBJ2-6; D could derive from TRBD1 or TRBD2 (6 bases each). The CDR3 is 17 amino acids. V was clipped by 7 bases and J by 2 bases, with 18 bases between them. Germline-derived CDR1 and CDR2 are MNHNS and SASEGT. The CDR3 loop is CASTPLWGATGANVLTF. CDR3 nucleotide sequence: TGTGCCAGCACCCCCCTCTGGGGGGCGACTGGGGCCAACGTCCTGACTTTC.

This clonotype was detected ten times or more. V usage is TRBV7-8 and J usage is TRBJ2-2, with D perhaps matching TRBD2 (7 bases). The CDR3 consists of 15 residues. Germline V lookup: CDR1 SGHVS, CDR2 FQNEAQ. Trimming stripped 7 bases from V and 5 bases from J, with 17 bases between. CDR3 sequence reads: CASTQRGGGTGELFF. CDR3 sequence (DNA): TGTGCCAGCACGCAGCGAGGGGGGGGGACCGGGGAGCTGTTTTTT. Looking up the rest from reference TRBV7-8 and TRBJ2-2 gives the full variable domain: GAGVSQSPRYKVAKRGQDVALRCDPISGHVSLFWYQQALGQGPEFLTYFQNEAQLDKSGLPSDRFFAERPEGSVSTLKIQRTQQEDSAVYLCASTQRGGGTGELFFGEGSRLTVL.

This rearrangement joins TRBV7-9 to TRBJ2-3; no firm D call. Germline V lookup: CDR1 SEHNR, CDR2 FQNEAQ (reference sequence). CDR3 size: 12 residues. V was clipped by 1 base and J by 8 bases, with 7 bases between them. For the CDR3, the DNA is TGTGCCAGCAGCTTAGGCTGGGGTACGCAGTATTTT. Its translation: CASSLGWGTQYF.

V is TRBV10-3 and J is TRBJ1-2, with D unclear. The CDR3 spans 13 residues. The germline V and J ends were trimmed by 2 bases and 8 bases, with 12 bases remaining between them. Germline loops: CDR1 ENHRY, CDR2 SYGVKD. CDR3 sequence reads: CAISEIVLGGYTF. The CDR3 DNA follows: TGTGCCATCAGTGAGATAGTTCTTGGGGGCTACACCTTC.

This clonotype was seen repeatedly, ten times or more. The chain employs TRBV7-8 and TRBJ2-5; 9 bases are shared with TRBD2. Germline V gene data show CDR1 as SGHVS and CDR2 as FQNEAQ. J gave up 5 bases and V 6 bases, and 10 bases lay outside the gene matches. CDR3 length equals 15 residues. The CDR3 DNA sequence: TGTGCCAGCAGTGATTTGGGACTAGCTCCTGAGACCCAGTACTTC. As protein: CASSDLGLAPETQYF.

At least ten counts were recorded for this clonotype. This chain uses TRBV12-3 or TRBV12-4 with TRBJ1-4, with 9 bases aligning to TRBD1. The CDR3 has 15 residues. The J segment lost 4 bases and the V segment lost 5 bases, leaving 5 bases of the junction unmatched. This CDR3 is CASSNGTGFNEKLFF. DNA of the CDR3: TGTGCCAGCAGTAACGGGACAGGGTTTAATGAAAAACTGTTTTTT.

This clonotype was counted at least ten times. V and J are TRBV7-9 and TRBJ2-5; D ambiguous. V lost 3 bases to trimming and J lost 5 bases, with 4 bases between them. The germline CDR1 and CDR2 sequences are SEHNR and FQNEAQ (reference sequence). The CDR3 runs to 11 residues. The CDR3 spells CASSFRETQYF. In DNA, the CDR3 is TGTGCCAGCAGCTTCCGGGAGACCCAGTACTTC.

This clonotype was recorded at least ten times. This chain uses TRBV10-2 with TRBJ2-1; 8 bases map to TRBD1. Germline V gives CDR1 WSHSY, CDR2 SAAADI. The CDR3 contains 15 residues. Unmatched junction bases numbered 17, after V lost 8 bases and J lost 11 bases. The CDR3 DNA reads TGCGCCAGCCAGCCGACTCGGACAGGGTGGGGTAAGCAGTTCTTC. Its protein is CASQPTRTGWGKQFF.

This clonotype came up many times. The rearrangement links TRBV6-2 or TRBV6-3 to TRBJ2-2; 8 bases are a match to TRBD2. Germline-derived CDR1 and CDR2 are MNHEY and SVGEGT. This CDR3 comprises 16 residues. Trimming removed 5 bases from V and 1 base from J; junction bases left unmatched: 6. The CDR3 DNA follows: TGTGCCAGCAGTCAAAGGAGCGGGGGGAACACCGGGGAGCTGTTTTTT. This sequence encodes CASSQRSGGNTGELFF.

This clonotype turned up a few times. V and J are TRBV5-1 and TRBJ1-1; D unclear. The V end lost 0 bases, the J end lost 4 bases, and 16 bases lay between the germline ends. Germline CDR1 SGHRS, CDR2 YFSETQ. This CDR3 comprises 16 residues. The CDR3 nucleotides read TGCGCCAGCAGCTTGGAAACAATAGGGCTGGGCACTGAAGCTTTCTTT. Translated: CASSLETIGLGTEAFF.

The chain couples TRBV14 to TRBJ1-6; tentatively, D is TRBD1 (6 bases). The germline CDR1 and CDR2 sequences are SGHDN and FVKESK. Trimming cost V 3 bases and J 13 bases, with 13 bases left between them. There are 13 residues in the CDR3. The CDR3 coding sequence is TGTGCCAGCAGCCAGGGGGGCCCGCGTCCCCTCCACTTT. Its protein is CASSQGGPRPLHF.

This clonotype has a count of ten or more. The chain combines TRBV5-1 with TRBJ1-2; a possible D gene is TRBD1 (5 bases). The CDR3 consists of 13 residues. V shed 7 bases and J shed 4 bases, with 14 bases lying between them. CDR1 is SGHRS and CDR2 is YFSETQ in the germline V gene. CDR3 amino acids: CASGPPGGYGYTF. The CDR3 DNA is TGCGCCAGCGGACCCCCCGGGGGCTATGGCTACACCTTC.

The chain joins TRBV3-1 to TRBJ2-7, with TRBD2 as a possible D gene (5 bases). The CDR3 covers 16 residues. V was clipped by 1 base and J by 7 bases, with 20 bases between them. CDR1 is LGHDT, CDR2 YNNKEL, per germline (reference sequence). CDR3 sequence reads: CASSQGRTPALGEQYF. CDR3 bases: TGTGCCAGCAGCCAAGGGAGGACCCCCGCCTTGGGAGAGCAGTACTTC.

In its sample, this clonotype was seen many times. The J gene is TRBJ2-1, the V gene TRBV4-3; D is perhaps TRBD2 (6 bases). Looked up from germline, CDR1 is LGHNA and CDR2 is YSLEER. The V gene lost 4 bases and the J gene lost 0 bases, with 13 bases spanning the gap. This CDR3 is built from 16 residues. CDR3: CASSLRAGSSYNEQFF. The CDR3 nucleotides are TGCGCCAGCAGCCTCCGGGCGGGGAGCTCCTACAATGAGCAGTTCTTC.

This clonotype has more than one count but fewer than ten. This chain joins TRBV29-1 and TRBJ2-7, with TRBD2 as a possible D gene (5 bases). The CDR3 spans 11 residues. Trimming took 4 bases from V and 5 from J, leaving 9 bases between them. Germline V gene data show CDR1 as SQVTM and CDR2 as ANQGSEA. CDR3 sequence (DNA): TGCAGCGTTGGGGGAGCCAACGAGCAGTACTTC. Its translation is CSVGGANEQYF.

CDR3 loop: CSAIRTAKETQYF. CDR3 DNA: TGCAGTGCTATACGGACAGCCAAAGAGACCCAGTACTTC. This chain joins TRBV20-1 and TRBJ2-5, with TRBD1 as a possible D gene (6 bases). In germline, CDR1 is DFQATT, CDR2 SNEGSKA (reference sequence). This CDR3 is built from 13 residues. V gave up 4 bases and J gave up 3 bases, with 12 bases separating them.

This clonotype was found a few times. The rearrangement joins TRBV3-1 to TRBJ2-2, with 7 bases identical to TRBD1. CDR3 length equals 13 residues. Germline CDR1 and CDR2: LGHDT and YNNKEL (reference sequence). In DNA form, the CDR3 reads TGTGCTGTAGGGGGCAGTGGCACCGGGGAGCTGTTTTTT. Encoded protein: CAVGGSGTGELFF.

This clonotype was recorded a few times. J is TRBJ2-7 and V is TRBV5-1; the match to TRBD1 covers 10 bases. Unmatched junction bases numbered 6, after V lost 0 bases and J lost 3 bases. The germline CDR1 and CDR2 sequences are SGHRS and YFSETQ. The CDR3 totals 16 residues. The CDR3: CASSLDTGTGVYEQYF. In nucleotides, the CDR3 is TGCGCCAGCAGCTTGGACACCGGGACAGGGGTCTACGAGCAGTACTTC.

This clonotype was detected many times. In DNA form, the CDR3 reads TGTGCCAGCAGTTTCAGACAGGGTGGTGGGACCCAGTACTTC. Amino acids: CASSFRQGGGTQYF. The rearrangement uses TRBV6-2 or TRBV6-3 and TRBJ2-5, with TRBD1 matching 7 bases. This CDR3 has 14 amino acids. The germline CDR1 and CDR2 sequences are MNHEY and SVGEGT. V shed 4 bases, J shed 7 bases, and the junction held 9 bases outside the gene matches.

This clonotype has only a few counts. The rearrangement uses TRBV12-3 or TRBV12-4 and TRBJ2-7; D call uncertain. The CDR3 runs to 11 residues. The ends were cut back, 3 bases at V and 10 bases at J, with 10 bases in the middle. In nucleotides, the CDR3 is TGTGCCAGCAGTTTGTCGGGTCGACAGTACTTC. This sequence encodes CASSLSGRQYF.

There are many counts of this clonotype. The V gene is TRBV29-1, the J gene TRBJ1-1; TRBD1 matches at 8 bases. With 4 bases clipped from V and 4 bases from J, the junction kept 5 bases outside the gene matches. This CDR3 region has 13 residues. Looked up from germline, CDR1 is SQVTM and CDR2 is ANQGSEA. CDR3 in DNA: TGCAGCGTTGCCCTCGGACAGGGCACTGAAGCTTTCTTT. Translated: CSVALGQGTEAFF. Using reference TRBV29-1 and TRBJ1-1 for the parts outside the CDR3, the full variable domain is SAVISQKPSRDICQRGTSLTIQCQVDSQVTMMFWYRQQPGQSLTLIATANQGSEATYESGFVIDKFPISRPNLTFSTLTVSNMSPEDSSIYLCSVALGQGTEAFFGQGTRLTVV.